A single sample gave rise to the 30 T cell receptor beta chains below, sequenced in a study of PD-1 blockade in mismatch repair-deficient tumors. Assay used: immunoSEQ multiplex PCR; TCRdb lists only in-frame clones, some missing. The table records approximately 60,000 clones, 88% of them present only once. The sequencing here drew on peripheral blood, taken 52 weeks after starting pembrolizumab. These receptors were collected from an adult with mismatch repair-deficient cancer.

The chain couples TRBV19 to TRBJ2-5, with D perhaps matching TRBD2 (6 bases). Trimming took 5 bases from V and 1 from J, leaving 14 bases between them. The CDR3 covers 15 residues. The germline gives CDR1 LNHDA, CDR2 SQIVND (reference sequence). Here the CDR3 DNA reads TGTGCCAGTAGTTCTGGTGGGGGGTTCCAAGAGACCCAGTACTTC. This codes for CASSSGGGFQETQYF.

This chain uses TRBV4-2 with TRBJ2-1, with D perhaps matching TRBD2 (6 bases). Trimming left V 5 bases short and J 8 bases short, with 16 bases between. Germline CDR1 reads LGHNA; CDR2 reads YNFKEQ. The CDR3 consists of 14 residues. CDR3 protein: CASSLRGARDEQFF. As DNA, the CDR3 is TGTGCCAGCAGCTTACGCGGGGCACGGGATGAGCAGTTCTTC.

The rearrangement uses TRBV19 and TRBJ1-5, with TRBD1 matching 8 bases. There are 15 residues in the CDR3. Germline V lookup: CDR1 LNHDA, CDR2 SQIVND (reference sequence). The trim removed 2 bases at V and 6 bases at J, leaving 6 bases unmatched. The CDR3 DNA is TGTGCCAGTAGTATATCAGGGGGCGCGGGTCAGCCCCAGCATTTT. Its protein is CASSISGGAGQPQHF.

The V and J genes are TRBV6-1 and TRBJ1-2, with D hard to call. CDR1 MNHNS and CDR2 SASEGT come from the germline V gene. V gave up 3 bases and J gave up 0 bases, with 8 bases separating them. The CDR3 sequence is 14 residues long. DNA for the CDR3: TGTGCCAGCAGTGAGCTAGTAACTAACTATGGCTACACCTTC. This encodes CASSELVTNYGYTF.

The chain couples TRBV5-1 to TRBJ1-2; no clear D. V dropped 6 bases and J dropped 4 bases, with 16 bases sitting between them. CDR1 and CDR2 from the germline V gene are SGHRS and YFSETQ. This CDR3 has 14 residues. This CDR3 reads CASTPFPGSYGYTF. CDR3 DNA: TGCGCCAGCACCCCTTTCCCAGGAAGCTATGGCTACACCTTC.

J is TRBJ2-3 and V is TRBV10-3; the match to TRBD2 covers 9 bases. The CDR3 has 16 amino acids. V lost 0 bases, J lost 5 bases, and 6 bases stayed unmatched. CDR1 ENHRY and CDR2 SYGVKD come from the germline V gene. CDR3 amino acids: CAISESASGIRDTQYF. DNA for the CDR3: TGTGCCATCAGTGAGTCCGCTAGCGGGATTCGAGATACGCAGTATTTT.

V gene TRBV7-2 combines with J gene TRBJ2-5; 10 nucleotides match TRBD1. Germline CDR1 reads SGHTA; CDR2 reads FQGNSA. Trimming at V came to 1 base and at J to 5 bases, leaving 7 bases not matched to a gene. The CDR3 consists of 16 residues. The CDR3 nucleotides are TGTGCCAGCAGCTTAGGAGACAGGGGGCTGATTGAGACCCAGTACTTC. It encodes CASSLGDRGLIETQYF. The variable domain in full, completed from reference TRBV7-2 and TRBJ2-5, reads GAGVSQSPSNKVTEKGKDVELRCDPISGHTALYWYRQSLGQGLEFLIYFQGNSAPDKSGLPSDRFSAERTGGSVSTLTIQRTQQEDSAVYLCASSLGDRGLIETQYFGPGTRLLVL.

The rearrangement links TRBV4-2 to TRBJ2-7, with 7 positions matching TRBD2. The germline CDR1 and CDR2 sequences are LGHNA and YNFKEQ. The CDR3 totals 15 residues. J gave up 2 bases and V 0 bases, and 4 bases lay outside the gene matches. The CDR3 region has the DNA TGTGCCAGCAGCCAAGAGGCTAGCGGCACCTACGAGCAGTACTTC. This gives the protein CASSQEASGTYEQYF.

The chain uses TRBV27 and TRBJ2-3; a weak D match, TRBD1 (5 bases). This CDR3 contains 16 residues. Trimming stripped 1 base from V and 1 base from J, with 12 bases between. The germline V gene encodes CDR1 MNHEY and CDR2 SMNVEV (reference sequence). CDR3 DNA sequence: TGTGCCAGCAGTTTATTGGGGCCCAGGGGCACAGATACGCAGTATTTT. Its translation: CASSLLGPRGTDTQYF.

This chain connects TRBV11-2 to TRBJ2-7; a possible D gene is TRBD1 (6 bases). In germline, CDR1 is SGHAT, CDR2 FQNNGV. Trimming left V 6 bases short and J 3 bases short, with 12 bases between. This CDR3 is 13 amino acids long. DNA for the CDR3: TGTGCCAGCAGACGCGGACAGAACTACGAGCAGTACTTC. As protein: CASRRGQNYEQYF.

V gene TRBV7-6 combines with J gene TRBJ2-3; D is perhaps TRBD1 or TRBD2 (6 bases each). The germline V and J ends were trimmed by 0 bases and 2 bases, with 9 bases remaining between them. The CDR3 contains 15 residues. CDR1 and CDR2 from the germline V gene are SGHVS and FNYEAQ. The CDR3, as DNA: TGTGCCAGCAGCTTAGCAGGGGGGATCACAGATACGCAGTATTTT. Residues: CASSLAGGITDTQYF.

The gene calls are TRBV28 and TRBJ2-6; D may be TRBD2 (5 bases). The ends were cut back, 7 bases at V and 0 bases at J, with 13 bases in the middle. Per germline, CDR1 MDHEN and CDR2 SYDVKM. The CDR3 runs 16 residues. The CDR3 sequence is CASIPTGISGANVLTF. CDR3 DNA sequence: TGTGCCAGCATCCCTACGGGGATCTCTGGGGCCAACGTCCTGACTTTC.

The V gene is TRBV5-5, the J gene TRBJ1-5; TRBD1 might be the D (6 bases). Germline CDR1 is SGHKS and CDR2 is YYEKEE (reference sequence). V lost 3 bases and J 5 bases, leaving 9 bases between the germline ends. This CDR3 comprises 13 residues. The DNA for the CDR3 is TGTGCCAGCAGCTATAACAGGGATCAGCCCCAGCATTTT. Translating it yields CASSYNRDQPQHF.

The gene calls are TRBV28 and TRBJ1-1, with TRBD1 as a possible D gene (5 bases). Trimming removed 2 bases from V and 5 bases from J, with 12 bases in between. The CDR3 is 14 residues long. Looked up from germline, CDR1 is MDHEN and CDR2 is SYDVKM. In nucleotides, the CDR3 is TGTGCCAGCAGTTTACGGGGGGAAGAGACTGAAGCTTTCTTT. Its translation is CASSLRGEETEAFF. The full variable domain, with the rest looked up from reference TRBV28 and TRBJ1-1, is DVKVTQSSRYLVKRTGEKVFLECVQDMDHENMFWYRQDPGLGLRLIYFSYDVKMKEKGDIPEGYSVSREKKERFSLILESASTNQTSMYLCASSLRGEETEAFFGQGTRLTVV.

The chain uses TRBV4-3 and TRBJ1-4, with a possible D match to TRBD1 (5 bases). The germline V and J ends were trimmed by 0 bases and 0 bases, with 17 bases remaining between them. This CDR3 is built from 19 residues. Germline V gene data show CDR1 as LGHNA and CDR2 as YSLEER. CDR3 bases: TGCGCCAGCAGCCAAGAACTATGGGACGCTCGCGCAACTAATGAAAAACTGTTTTTT. Translating gives CASSQELWDARATNEKLFF.

This clone is a singleton in its sample. Here the CDR3 reads CASTIQSSSYNEQFF. The CDR3 region has the DNA TGTGCCAGCACCATACAGTCGTCCTCCTACAATGAGCAGTTCTTC. This sequence joins TRBV11-2 and TRBJ2-1, with D unclear. Germline assignment: CDR1 SGHAT and CDR2 FQNNGV. Trimming pared 7 bases from V and 0 bases from J, leaving 13 bases between. This CDR3 has 15 residues.

This chain links TRBV6-6 with TRBJ2-5; D tentatively fits TRBD1 or TRBD2 (6 bases each). Germline-derived CDR1 and CDR2 are MNHNY and SVGAGI (reference sequence). This CDR3 is 15 amino acids long. V lost 5 bases and J lost 5, with 18 bases in between. The CDR3 reads CASSTERGVGETQYF. The CDR3 bases are TGTGCCAGCAGTACCGAGAGGGGGGTGGGTGAGACCCAGTACTTC.

A few counts support this clone. The J gene is TRBJ2-7, the V gene TRBV7-9, with a tentative D call TRBD1 (5 bases). The germline CDR1 and CDR2 sequences are SEHNR and FQNEAQ (reference sequence). The CDR3 totals 14 residues. V was pared by 5 bases and J by 3 bases, with 14 bases between. CDR3 bases: TGTGCCAGCAGCCCCATAACAGGTAGCTACGAGCAGTACTTC. Translating gives CASSPITGSYEQYF.

This clone was picked up many times. The chain is built from TRBV5-1 and TRBJ2-5, with 11 positions matching TRBD2. CDR1 is SGHRS and CDR2 is YFSETQ in the germline V gene. Trimming at V came to 4 bases and at J to 0 bases, leaving 2 bases not matched to a gene. The CDR3 length is 15 residues. This CDR3 is CASSTGLADQETQYF. In DNA form, the CDR3 reads TGCGCCAGCAGCACGGGACTAGCGGACCAAGAGACCCAGTACTTC. Complete variable domain (other parts from reference TRBV5-1 and TRBJ2-5): KAGVTQTPRYLIKTRGQQVTLSCSPISGHRSVSWYQQTPGQGLQFLFEYFSETQRNKGNFPGRFSGRQFSNSRSEMNVSTLELGDSALYLCASSTGLADQETQYFGPGTRLLVL.

The rearrangement links TRBV13 to TRBJ1-2, with 7 bases fitting TRBD1. Germline V gene data show CDR1 as PRHDT and CDR2 as FYEKMQ (reference sequence). The CDR3 sequence is 16 residues long. Losses at the gene ends were 3 bases for V and 5 bases for J; bases not matched to a gene: 12. In nucleotides, the CDR3 is TGTGCCAGCAGCTTTGGCCCGGGACAGCCCCAGTATGGCTACACCTTC. Protein sequence: CASSFGPGQPQYGYTF.

This clone appeared a few times. The chain links TRBV7-8 to TRBJ1-5; D is ambiguous. Trimming cost V 5 bases and J 4 bases, with 12 bases left between them. There are 14 residues in the CDR3. Germline-derived CDR1 and CDR2 are SGHVS and FQNEAQ. In DNA form, the CDR3 reads TGTGCCAGCAGCCCCCACCCTCTTAATCAGCCCCAGCATTTT. This translates into CASSPHPLNQPQHF.

This clone was seen a single time. The chain joins TRBV5-6 to TRBJ2-1; a possible D gene is TRBD1 (5 bases). Trimming stripped 1 base from V and 7 bases from J, with 12 bases between. The length of the CDR3 is 14 residues. CDR1 is SGHDT and CDR2 is YYEEEE in the germline V gene. The CDR3 nucleotides read TGTGCCAGCAGCTTGCAGGGCCCAGGTAATGAGCAGTTCTTC. Amino acid sequence: CASSLQGPGNEQFF.

The chain combines TRBV4-3 with TRBJ2-1, with 13 bases matching TRBD2. There are 19 residues in the CDR3. V was clipped by 0 bases and J by 9 bases; unmatched bases: 14. Germline V gene data show CDR1 as LGHNA and CDR2 as YSLEER. The CDR3 nucleotides are TGCGCCAGCAGCCAAGATCGGTACACTCCGGGACTAGCGGGAATTGAGCAGTTCTTC. Its protein product is CASSQDRYTPGLAGIEQFF.

The gene calls are TRBV19 and TRBJ1-5, with D possibly matching TRBD1 (6 bases). CDR3 length: 13 residues. V was trimmed by 6 bases and J by 7 bases, leaving 13 bases between them. Germline CDR1 is LNHDA and CDR2 is SQIVND (reference sequence). CDR3 amino acids: CASRNGQYQPQHF. For the CDR3, the DNA is TGTGCCAGTAGGAACGGACAGTACCAGCCCCAGCATTTT.

The chain carries TRBV27 and TRBJ2-7; TRBD1 matches at 7 bases. This CDR3 region has 14 residues. V gave up 5 bases and J gave up 1 base; unmatched junction bases: 5. Germline CDR1 and CDR2: MNHEY and SMNVEV (reference sequence). Here the CDR3 reads CASSTGQESYEQYF. The CDR3 DNA follows: TGTGCCAGCAGTACCGGACAGGAATCCTACGAGCAGTACTTC.

The J gene is TRBJ2-2, the V gene TRBV5-1; no definite D call. The CDR3 extends over 18 amino acids. The germline V gene encodes CDR1 SGHRS and CDR2 YFSETQ. The V and J ends lost 3 bases and 2 bases respectively, with 20 bases between them. CDR3 amino acids: CASSSFPSPSPNTGELFF. The CDR3 DNA reads as TGCGCCAGCAGCTCATTCCCATCTCCTTCCCCTAACACCGGGGAGCTGTTTTTT.

The chain employs TRBV28 and TRBJ2-7; 7 nucleotides match TRBD1. CDR3 length: 15 residues. CDR1 and CDR2 from the germline V gene are MDHEN and SYDVKM. J was trimmed by 5 bases and V by 3 bases; bases with no gene match: 10. This CDR3 is CASSFYDRAPDEQYF. CDR3 sequence (DNA): TGTGCCAGCAGTTTTTATGACAGGGCCCCTGACGAGCAGTACTTC.

The chain combines TRBV10-2 with TRBJ1-1, with D possibly TRBD1 on 5 matching bases. The CDR3 has 15 amino acids. CDR1 WSHSY and CDR2 SAAADI come from the germline V gene. V lost 2 bases and J 1 base, leaving 11 bases between the germline ends. CDR3 loop: CASSETGGRNTEAFF. CDR3 nucleotides: TGCGCCAGCAGTGAGACCGGGGGTAGGAACACTGAAGCTTTCTTT.

The rearrangement links TRBV29-1 to TRBJ2-1; 9 bases agree with TRBD2. Per germline, CDR1 SQVTM and CDR2 ANQGSEA. This CDR3 spans 13 amino acids. V lost 7 bases to trimming and J lost 8 bases; unmatched junction nucleotides: 9. CDR3 DNA sequence: TGCAGCGCAGTAGCGGGAGAACTGGATGAGCAGTTCTTC. Translating it yields CSAVAGELDEQFF.

V is TRBV6-1 and J is TRBJ1-2, with D possibly TRBD1 on 6 matching bases. This CDR3 region has 11 residues. From germline, CDR1 is MNHNS and CDR2 SASEGT. Trimming removed 5 bases at V and 5 bases at J, with 6 bases between. The DNA for the CDR3 is TGTGCCAGCAGTCAGGGGTATGGCTACACCTTC. It specifies CASSQGYGYTF.